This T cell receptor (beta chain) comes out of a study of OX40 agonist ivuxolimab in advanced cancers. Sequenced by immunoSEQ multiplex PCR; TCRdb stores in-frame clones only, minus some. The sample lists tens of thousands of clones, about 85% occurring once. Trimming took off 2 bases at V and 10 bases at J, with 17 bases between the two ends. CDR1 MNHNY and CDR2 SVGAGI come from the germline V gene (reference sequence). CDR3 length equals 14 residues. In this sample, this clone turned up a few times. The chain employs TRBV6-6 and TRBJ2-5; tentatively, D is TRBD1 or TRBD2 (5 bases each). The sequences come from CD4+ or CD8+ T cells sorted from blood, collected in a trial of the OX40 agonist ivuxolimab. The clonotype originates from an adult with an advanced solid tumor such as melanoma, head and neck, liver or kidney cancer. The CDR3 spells CASSYADSRGDQYF. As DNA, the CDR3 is TGTGCCAGCAGTTACGCCGACAGTCGAGGGGACCAGTACTTC.